The 30 T cell receptor beta chains below were found in one sample sequenced in a study of graft-versus-host responses after intestinal transplantation. Sequenced by immunoSEQ multiplex PCR; TCRdb stores in-frame clones only, minus some. The sample records tens of thousands of clones, around 90% being singletons. The sample was PBMCs, taken around 120 days after intestinal transplantation. The receptor set was obtained from a human patient who received an intestinal transplant, so some T cells may come from the graft donor.

This rearrangement joins TRBV6-1 to TRBJ2-1; D is possibly TRBD2 (5 bases). CDR1 is MNHNS, CDR2 SASEGT, per germline. The CDR3 extends over 16 amino acids. Trimming stripped 4 bases from V and 7 bases from J, with 20 bases between. DNA of the CDR3: TGTGCCAGCAGTGGAATAACTAGGAAGCCATATAATGAGCAGTTCTTC. Residues: CASSGITRKPYNEQFF.

The chain recombines TRBV5-4 with TRBJ2-2; 15 bases are a match to TRBD2. Germline V gene lookup returns CDR1 SGHNT and CDR2 YYREEE (reference sequence). The CDR3 is made up of 18 amino acids. The junction had 8 bases not matched to a gene; V was cut back by 4 bases and J by 4 bases. CDR3 DNA sequence: TGTGCCAGCAGCGCGGTAGGACTAGCGGGGGGGCCCACCGGGGAGCTGTTTTTT. Its translation: CASSAVGLAGGPTGELFF.

This clone was picked up a small number of times. The gene calls are TRBV28 and TRBJ1-1; no clear D gene. CDR3 size: 10 residues. In germline, CDR1 is MDHEN, CDR2 SYDVKM. Trimming took off 8 bases at V and 3 bases at J, with 4 bases between the two ends. The DNA of the CDR3 is TGTGCCAGCGCGTACACTGAAGCTTTCTTT. Translated: CASAYTEAFF.

The chain carries TRBV27 and TRBJ1-5, with TRBD1 identical over 7 bases. CDR3 size: 14 residues. Per germline, CDR1 MNHEY and CDR2 SMNVEV (reference sequence). V was clipped by 6 bases and J by 1 base; unmatched bases: 3. The CDR3 DNA reads as TGTGCCAGCAGGATGACAGGGAGCAATCAGCCCCAGCATTTT. Its protein product is CASRMTGSNQPQHF.

The chain employs TRBV27 and TRBJ2-3, with no clear D. The germline gives CDR1 MNHEY, CDR2 SMNVEV (reference sequence). The CDR3 covers 11 residues. Trimming took off 6 bases at V and 5 bases at J, with 6 bases between the two ends. CDR3 sequence reads: CASSSIDTQYF. For the CDR3, the DNA is TGTGCCAGCAGCTCTATAGATACGCAGTATTTT.

The chain combines TRBV15 with TRBJ2-7; tentative D call: TRBD2 (6 bases). The V end was cut by 0 bases, the J end by 0 bases, with 9 bases between. The CDR3 extends over 15 amino acids. In germline, CDR1 is LNHNV, CDR2 YYDKDF (reference sequence). This CDR3 reads CATSRDPDYSYEQYF. The CDR3 nucleotides read TGTGCCACCAGCAGAGATCCGGACTACTCCTACGAGCAGTACTTC.

J is TRBJ2-7 and V is TRBV30; weak D call: TRBD2 (6 bases). Trimming shortened V by 4 bases and J by 5 bases, and 15 bases separated the two germline ends. CDR1 is GTSNPN, CDR2 SVGIG, per germline (reference sequence). The CDR3 consists of 13 residues. The CDR3 here is CAWKGAGRNEQYF. The CDR3 DNA reads TGTGCCTGGAAAGGGGCAGGGAGGAACGAGCAGTACTTC.

This sequence joins TRBV18 and TRBJ1-1; D is unresolved. Germline V gene lookup returns CDR1 KGHSH and CDR2 LQKENI. This CDR3 spans 13 amino acids. V was clipped by 1 base and J by 1 base, with 4 bases between them. CDR3 sequence reads: CASSPQQNTEAFF. In DNA, the CDR3 is TGTGCCAGCTCACCACAACAGAACACTGAAGCTTTCTTT. The complete variable domain, with remaining parts taken from reference TRBV18 and TRBJ1-1, reads NAGVMQNPRHLVRRRGQEARLRCSPMKGHSHVYWYRQLPEEGLKFMVYLQKENIIDESGMPKERFSAEFPKEGPSILRIQQVVRGDSAAYFCASSPQQNTEAFFGQGTRLTVV.

The chain carries TRBV18 and TRBJ2-1; D not certain. The germline V and J ends were trimmed by 2 bases and 5 bases, with 7 bases remaining between them. The CDR3 has 13 residues. CDR1 and CDR2 from the germline V gene are KGHSH and LQKENI. The CDR3: CASSPGPHNEQFF. In DNA form, the CDR3 reads TGTGCCAGCTCACCAGGGCCCCACAATGAGCAGTTCTTC.

The V call is TRBV30, the J call TRBJ2-5; TRBD1 agrees at 7 bases. V shed 0 bases, J shed 5 bases, and the junction held 3 bases outside the gene matches. Germline V gene sequence: CDR1 GTSNPN, CDR2 SVGIG (reference sequence). This CDR3 is 13 amino acids long. CDR3 bases: TGTGCCTGGAGTGTACAGGGGAAGGAGACCCAGTACTTC. The encoded protein is CAWSVQGKETQYF. The entire variable domain, with the rest obtained from reference TRBV30 and TRBJ2-5, is as follows: SQTIHQWPATLVQPVGSPLSLECTVEGTSNPNLYWYRQAAGRGLQLLFYSVGIGQISSEVPQNLSASRPQDRQFILSSKKLLLSDSGFYLCAWSVQGKETQYFGPGTRLLVL.

V usage is TRBV11-2 and J usage is TRBJ2-7; maybe TRBD2 (5 bases). The germline gives CDR1 SGHAT, CDR2 FQNNGV. V was clipped by 2 bases and J by 1 base, with 12 bases between them. CDR3 length: 15 amino acids. The CDR3 DNA is TGTGCCAGCAGCTTATGGGCCGGGAATTCCTACGAGCAGTACTTC. Residues: CASSLWAGNSYEQYF.

The genes are TRBV14 and TRBJ2-7; 16 bases line up with TRBD2. This CDR3 has 18 residues. J lost 3 bases, V lost 4 bases, and 9 bases had no gene match. CDR1 SGHDN and CDR2 FVKESK come from the germline V gene. CDR3 amino acids: CASSLGTSGGDAIYEQYF. As DNA, the CDR3 is TGTGCCAGCAGCCTCGGGACTAGCGGGGGGGACGCGATCTACGAGCAGTACTTC.

This clone is medium-sized. The J gene is TRBJ2-7, the V gene TRBV28; 9 positions match TRBD1. This CDR3 contains 14 residues. V was pared by 3 bases and J by 2 bases, with 2 bases of the junction left unmatched. Germline lookup yields CDR1 MDHEN and CDR2 SYDVKM. The CDR3 region has the DNA TGTGCCAGCAGTTTTACAGGGGGCCCCTACGAGCAGTACTTC. This sequence encodes CASSFTGGPYEQYF.

As to this clone: The sample has other DNA sequences that encode this CDR3 too. The gene calls are TRBV18 and TRBJ2-7; D is ambiguous. CDR3 size: 15 residues. Trimming stripped 3 bases from V and 5 bases from J, with 17 bases between. Germline V CDR1 and CDR2: KGHSH, LQKENI. CDR3 amino acids: CASSPGQGGPNEQYF. DNA for the CDR3: TGTGCCAGCTCACCCGGCCAAGGTGGCCCTAACGAGCAGTACTTC.

This clone has only a few counts. The chain recombines TRBV11-2 with TRBJ1-1, with TRBD1 as a possible D gene (5 bases). The CDR3 totals 15 residues. CDR1 and CDR2 from the germline V gene are SGHAT and FQNNGV. V dropped 1 base and J dropped 1 base, with 10 bases sitting between them. This chain's CDR3 is CASSLGGVRNTEAFF. CDR3 coding DNA: TGTGCCAGCAGCTTAGGGGGGGTGAGGAACACTGAAGCTTTCTTT.

The chain carries TRBV7-7 and TRBJ2-3; 8 bases fit TRBD1. The germline V gene encodes CDR1 SSHAT and CDR2 FNYEAQ (reference sequence). This CDR3 is built from 15 residues. The V and J ends lost 5 bases and 6 bases, in that order; junction bases with no gene match: 10. The CDR3 nucleotides are TGTGCCAGCAGCCTCCTGGACAGGGAAGGGGATACGCAGTATTTT. This gives the protein CASSLLDREGDTQYF.

J is TRBJ1-3 and V is TRBV28; possible D gene TRBD1, 5 bases. This CDR3 is 15 amino acids long. CDR1 MDHEN and CDR2 SYDVKM come from the germline V gene. Trimming left V 1 base short and J 4 bases short, with 11 bases between. In DNA, the CDR3 is TGTGCCAGCAGTTTATTCGGAGGGGACGGAAACACCATATATTTT. Its protein product is CASSLFGGDGNTIYF.

V and J are TRBV28 and TRBJ2-3, with D possibly being TRBD2 (5 bases). V was trimmed by 3 bases and J by 4 bases, leaving 5 bases between them. Germline V lookup: CDR1 MDHEN, CDR2 SYDVKM. The CDR3 loop spans 12 amino acids. In DNA form, the CDR3 reads TGTGCCAGCAGTTTCGGGGCAGATACGCAGTATTTT. This encodes CASSFGADTQYF.

This sequence joins TRBV29-1 and TRBJ2-3, with 8 bases that match TRBD1. This CDR3 is 13 amino acids long. V trimming: 6 bases; J trimming: 3 bases; junction bases outside the gene matches: 5. In germline, CDR1 is SQVTM, CDR2 ANQGSEA. Written as DNA, the CDR3 is TGCAGCGTCCTCAGGGGGCTAACAGATACGCAGTATTTT. Its translation: CSVLRGLTDTQYF.

The gene calls are TRBV6-4 and TRBJ2-5, with D perhaps assigned TRBD1 or TRBD2 (6 bases each). The CDR3 extends over 14 amino acids. Germline V gene sequence: CDR1 MRHNA, CDR2 SNTAGT. Trimming took off 6 bases at V and 2 bases at J, with 13 bases between the two ends. CDR3 DNA sequence: TGTGCCAGCAGCCCGGGGGCAGGGCAAGAGACCCAGTACTTC. This sequence encodes CASSPGAGQETQYF.

This clone was found once. The V call is TRBV7-2, the J call TRBJ2-7, with 8 bases fitting TRBD2. CDR3 size: 16 residues. Germline lookup yields CDR1 SGHTA and CDR2 FQGNSA. The ends lost 5 bases at V and 4 bases at J; junction bases unmatched: 13. Here the CDR3 reads CASSQAGTSSGYEQYF. The CDR3 nucleotides are TGTGCCAGCAGCCAAGCCGGGACTAGTTCCGGTTACGAGCAGTACTTC.

The chain has TRBV4-1 and TRBJ2-5; D possibly corresponds to TRBD1 (6 bases). Looked up from germline, CDR1 is MGHRA and CDR2 is YSYEKL. This CDR3 has 20 amino acids. Between the trimmed V and J ends, which lost 0 bases and 5 bases, there was a span of 28 bases. The CDR3 here is CASSQDRDTKGRDTGETQYF. In DNA, the CDR3 is TGCGCCAGCAGCCAAGATCGGGACACCAAGGGGAGAGATACCGGGGAGACCCAGTACTTC.

V gene TRBV10-3 combines with J gene TRBJ1-1; D is uncertain. Germline V gene sequence: CDR1 ENHRY, CDR2 SYGVKD. V gave up 6 bases and J gave up 5 bases, with 16 bases separating them. The CDR3 is 14 amino acids. CDR3 amino acids: CAIRGSGIGTEAFF. The CDR3 DNA is TGTGCCATCAGGGGATCGGGGATTGGTACTGAAGCTTTCTTT.

This clone occurred once. The CDR3 DNA sequence: TGTGCCAGCAGCTTAAACCCGCGGTCCTACTACGAGCAGTACTTC. It is translated as CASSLNPRSYYEQYF. The chain carries TRBV7-6 and TRBJ2-7; no clear D. CDR3 length: 15 residues. The V end was cut by 2 bases, the J end by 3 bases, with 14 bases between. Germline loops: CDR1 SGHVS, CDR2 FNYEAQ.

This chain connects TRBV27 to TRBJ2-3, with TRBD2 identical over 9 bases. Per germline, CDR1 MNHEY and CDR2 SMNVEV (reference sequence). V gave up 6 bases and J gave up 1 base; unmatched junction bases: 17. The CDR3 totals 19 residues. CDR3 bases: TGTGCCAGCAGGTCGTGGCGGGAGGGCCTCCAACCGGGCACAGATACGCAGTATTTT. It encodes CASRSWREGLQPGTDTQYF.

The gene calls are TRBV7-9 and TRBJ2-1; 10 nucleotides line up with TRBD2. Germline-derived CDR1 and CDR2 are SEHNR and FQNEAQ (reference sequence). This CDR3 is 18 amino acids long. V dropped 5 bases and J dropped 0; count of bases not matched to a gene: 10. The DNA for the CDR3 is TGTGCCAGCAGCCGAAACTTACTAGCGGGGAGCTCCTACAATGAGCAGTTCTTC. The encoded protein is CASSRNLLAGSSYNEQFF.

The chain uses TRBV15 and TRBJ1-4; no clear D. This CDR3 spans 15 amino acids. The V gene lost 3 bases and the J gene lost 5 bases, with 13 bases spanning the gap. Germline assignment: CDR1 LNHNV and CDR2 YYDKDF (reference sequence). The CDR3 nucleotides are TGTGCCACCAGCAGGCGGTCCAGGCCCAATGAAAAACTGTTTTTT. This translates into CATSRRSRPNEKLFF. The full variable domain, rest sourced from reference TRBV15 and TRBJ1-4, is DAMVIQNPRYQVTQFGKPVTLSCSQTLNHNVMYWYQQKSSQAPKLLFHYYDKDFNNEADTPDNFQSRRPNTSFCFLDIRSPGLGDTAMYLCATSRRSRPNEKLFFGSGTQLSVL.

The CDR3 loop reads CASRLVSRDEQYF. The CDR3 DNA follows: TGTGCAAGTCGCTTAGTGTCTAGAGACGAGCAGTACTTC. The J gene is TRBJ2-7, the V gene TRBV12-2; TRBD2, as called in the table, went unchecked against the DNA. TRBV12-2 is a known pseudogene. The CDR3 contains 13 residues.

The genes are TRBV19 and TRBJ2-2; D could derive from TRBD1 or TRBD2 (6 bases each). Trimming removed 4 bases at V and 3 bases at J, with 12 bases between. CDR1 is LNHDA and CDR2 is SQIVND in the germline V gene (reference sequence). This CDR3 comprises 15 residues. In DNA, the CDR3 is TGTGCCAGTAGTAATAGGGGGGTTGACACCGGGGAGCTGTTTTTT. Translation: CASSNRGVDTGELFF.

The CDR3 loop is CASTDRTSGSYNEQFF. The CDR3 DNA follows: TGCGCCAGCACAGACAGGACTAGCGGCTCCTACAATGAGCAGTTCTTC. The chain uses TRBV5-1 and TRBJ2-1; 10 positions match TRBD2. The junction had 6 bases not matched to a gene; V was cut back by 6 bases and J by 0 bases. The CDR3 runs to 16 residues. Germline V gives CDR1 SGHRS, CDR2 YFSETQ.